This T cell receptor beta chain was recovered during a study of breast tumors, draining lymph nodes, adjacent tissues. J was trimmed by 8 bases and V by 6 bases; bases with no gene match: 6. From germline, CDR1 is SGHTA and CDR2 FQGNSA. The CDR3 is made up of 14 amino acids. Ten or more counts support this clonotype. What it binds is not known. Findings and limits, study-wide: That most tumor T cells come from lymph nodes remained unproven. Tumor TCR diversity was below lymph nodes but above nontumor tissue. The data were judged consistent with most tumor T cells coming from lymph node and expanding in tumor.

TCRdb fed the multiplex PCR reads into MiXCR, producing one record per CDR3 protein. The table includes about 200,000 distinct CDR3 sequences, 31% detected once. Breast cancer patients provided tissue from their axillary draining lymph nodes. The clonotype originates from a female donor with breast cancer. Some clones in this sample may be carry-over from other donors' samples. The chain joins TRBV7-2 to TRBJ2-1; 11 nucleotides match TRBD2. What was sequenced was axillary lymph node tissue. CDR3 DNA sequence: TGTGCCAGCAGTCTAGCGGGGGGAGGGGATGAGCAGTTCTTC. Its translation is CASSLAGGGDEQFF.